This T cell receptor (beta chain) came from a study of T cells after yellow fever vaccination (dated by TCRdb to between 2018 and 2020). Study-level background: The SMART-Seq v4 Ultra Low Input RNA kit was used to prepare libraries from fractions with low cell numbers. To follow T-cell clones before and after primary and booster YFV17D yellow fever vaccination, bulk TCR alpha and beta repertoires were sequenced over time. Two healthy male donors, one aged 18 to 30 and one aged 30 to 40 years, were included in the cohort. Blood samples were taken at several timepoints before and after primary and secondary immunization, and bulk PBMC replicates and cell subsets were isolated. Findings and caveats that apply to the study as a whole: Most clones expanded after primary vaccination (around 96% of CD4 and approximately 90% of CD8) were re-detected after the booster, suggesting that broad memory maintenance occurred. Compared with the primary T-cell response, the secondary T-cell response was weaker but faster, peaking on day 5 rather than day 15. Because only two donors were included in the study, the extent to which the findings can be generalized is limited. Computational filtering was needed because FACS-sorted repertoires could contain abundant contaminating clonotypes from the bulk population. A small fraction of clonotypes showed up in both the CD4 and CD8 compartments, probably as a result of convergent recombination.

The label giving this sample's treatment or condition can be read as: live attenuated yellow fever vaccine strain. Two biological replicates of bulk PBMCs were collected at each blood-draw timepoint. A standard Ficoll-Paque protocol was used to isolate PBMCs from peripheral blood. RNA was extracted with TriZol from bulk PBMCs, CD4 and CD8 fractions, and dextramer-positive and dextramer-negative fractions. The germline V gene supplies CDR1 LGHNA and CDR2 YNFKEQ. V is pared back by 1 base and J by 0 bases, with 7 bases lying between the germline termini. Taken from cysteine to phenylalanine, the CDR3 has 15 residues. Only CDR3 DNA remains: 45 bases, in frame from the first base. Sequencing was performed on an Illumina NovaSeq 6000. TCR cDNA was synthesized by 5'RACE template switching, which introduced a universal primer site and unique molecular identifiers. Priming of cDNA synthesis was performed from both the TCR alpha and TCR beta constant segments. Library amplification used two PCR steps, and the second PCR step added sample barcodes and sequencing adapters. Libraries were sequenced on Illumina HiSeq 2500 (2x100 bp) or NovaSeq (2x150 bp). The paper's processing steps were these. MIGEC handled demultiplexing of reads and collapsing into UMI consensus sequences, while MiXCR performed V(D)J alignment. Clonotypes responding to the vaccine were identified with edgeR on replicate PBMC samples, with the criteria of FDR below 0.01 and a log2 fold change above 5 up to day 15. Each bulk clonotype was labeled CD4 or CD8 based on which sequenced repertoire, CD4 or CD8, contained the clonotype at higher abundance. TCRdb reran the public reads through fastp at Q25 and MiXCR, keeping productive beta chains. CDR3 protein sequences are deduplicated, and each keeps its most common genes and DNA. These V and J calls are TCRdb output, not the study's own analysis. In all, the sample holds more than 300,000 distinct CDR3 sequences, and over 3.5% of those were seen once. In total, the top ten clones hold approximately 19% of the sample.

This clonotype was observed a handful of times. No antigen is known for it. The record has no base qualities; no much larger clone is one base away. The sequence is built from TRBV4-2 and TRBJ2-1; a weak D assignment points to TRBD2 (5 bases agree). This sample comprised PBMCs, obtained 15 days after the yellow fever booster vaccination. The receptor was derived from a man aged 18 to 35 who received the YFV17D yellow fever vaccine. At the DNA level, the sequence is TGTGCCAGCAGCCAAGGGGAGAGCTCCTACAATGAGCAGTTCTTC. This codes for CASSQGESSYNEQFF.